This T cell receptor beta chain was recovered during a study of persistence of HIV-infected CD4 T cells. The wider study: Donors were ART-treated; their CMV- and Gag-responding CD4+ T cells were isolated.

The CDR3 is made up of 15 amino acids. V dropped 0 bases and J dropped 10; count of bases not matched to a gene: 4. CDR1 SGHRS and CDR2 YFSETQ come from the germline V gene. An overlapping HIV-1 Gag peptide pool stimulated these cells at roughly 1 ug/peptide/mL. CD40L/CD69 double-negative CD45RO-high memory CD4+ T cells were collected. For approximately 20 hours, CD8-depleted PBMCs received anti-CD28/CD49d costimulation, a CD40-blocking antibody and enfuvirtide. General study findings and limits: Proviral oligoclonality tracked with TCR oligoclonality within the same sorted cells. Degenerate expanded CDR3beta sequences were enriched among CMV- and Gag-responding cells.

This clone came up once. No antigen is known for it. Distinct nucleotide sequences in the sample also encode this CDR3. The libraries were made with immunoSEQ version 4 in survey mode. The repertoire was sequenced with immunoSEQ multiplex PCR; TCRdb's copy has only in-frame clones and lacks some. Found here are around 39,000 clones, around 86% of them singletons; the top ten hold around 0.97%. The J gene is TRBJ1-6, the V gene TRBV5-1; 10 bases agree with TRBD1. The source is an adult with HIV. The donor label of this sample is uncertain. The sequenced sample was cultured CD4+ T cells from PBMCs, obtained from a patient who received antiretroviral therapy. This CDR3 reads CASSLGQGAGSPLHF. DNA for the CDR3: TGCGCCAGCAGCTTGGGACAGGGGGCGGGGTCACCCCTCCACTTT.